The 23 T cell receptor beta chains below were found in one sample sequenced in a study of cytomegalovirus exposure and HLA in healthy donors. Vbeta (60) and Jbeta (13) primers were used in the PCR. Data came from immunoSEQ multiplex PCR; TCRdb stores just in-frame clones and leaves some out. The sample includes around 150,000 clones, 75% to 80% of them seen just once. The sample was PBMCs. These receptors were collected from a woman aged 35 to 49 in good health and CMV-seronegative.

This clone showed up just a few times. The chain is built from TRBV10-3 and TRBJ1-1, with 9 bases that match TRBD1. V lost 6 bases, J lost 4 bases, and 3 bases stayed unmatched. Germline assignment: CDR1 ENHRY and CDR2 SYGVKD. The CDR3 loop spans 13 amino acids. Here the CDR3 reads CAIRGQGTTEAFF. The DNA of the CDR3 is TGTGCCATCAGAGGACAGGGGACCACTGAAGCTTTCTTT.

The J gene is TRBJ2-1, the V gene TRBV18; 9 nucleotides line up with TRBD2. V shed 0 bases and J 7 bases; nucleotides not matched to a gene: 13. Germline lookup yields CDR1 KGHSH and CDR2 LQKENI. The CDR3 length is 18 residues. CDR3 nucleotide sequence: TGTGCCAGCTCACCACCATCGTTCAGCGGGGGGATGGTGAATGAGCAGTTCTTC. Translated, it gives CASSPPSFSGGMVNEQFF.

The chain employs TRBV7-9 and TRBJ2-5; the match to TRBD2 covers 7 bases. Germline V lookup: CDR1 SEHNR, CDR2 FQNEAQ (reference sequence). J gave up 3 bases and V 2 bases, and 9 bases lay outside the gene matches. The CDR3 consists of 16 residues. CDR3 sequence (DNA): TGTGCCAGCAGCTTAACCCGGGGGGTCCCGGAAGAGACCCAGTACTTC. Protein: CASSLTRGVPEETQYF.

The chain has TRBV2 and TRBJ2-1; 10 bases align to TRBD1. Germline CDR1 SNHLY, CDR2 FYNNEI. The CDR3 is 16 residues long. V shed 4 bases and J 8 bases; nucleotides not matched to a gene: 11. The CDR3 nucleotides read TGTGCCAGCAGTGCCGGGACAGGGGCTTATGGGGATGAGCAGTTCTTC. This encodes CASSAGTGAYGDEQFF.

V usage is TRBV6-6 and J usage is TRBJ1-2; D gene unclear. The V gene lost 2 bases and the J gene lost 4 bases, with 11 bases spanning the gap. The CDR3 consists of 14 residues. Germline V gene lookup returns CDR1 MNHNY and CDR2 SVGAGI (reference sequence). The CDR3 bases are TGTGCCAGCAGTTACATGGAGGGCGGCTATGGCTACACCTTC. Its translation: CASSYMEGGYGYTF.

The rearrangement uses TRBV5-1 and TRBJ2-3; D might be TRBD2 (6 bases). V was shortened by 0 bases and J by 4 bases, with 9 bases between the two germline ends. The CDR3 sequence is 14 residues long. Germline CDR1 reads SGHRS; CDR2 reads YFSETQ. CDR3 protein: CASSLEGEADTQYF. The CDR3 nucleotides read TGCGCCAGCAGCTTGGAAGGGGAGGCAGATACGCAGTATTTT. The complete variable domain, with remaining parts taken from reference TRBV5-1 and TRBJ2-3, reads KAGVTQTPRYLIKTRGQQVTLSCSPISGHRSVSWYQQTPGQGLQFLFEYFSETQRNKGNFPGRFSGRQFSNSRSEMNVSTLELGDSALYLCASSLEGEADTQYFGPGTRLTVL.

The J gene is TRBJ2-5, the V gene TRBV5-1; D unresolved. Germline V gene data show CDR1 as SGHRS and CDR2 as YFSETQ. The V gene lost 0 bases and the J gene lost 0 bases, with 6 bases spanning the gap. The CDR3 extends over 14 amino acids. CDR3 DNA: TGCGCCAGCAGCTTGGACGGTCACCAAGAGACCCAGTACTTC. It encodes CASSLDGHQETQYF.

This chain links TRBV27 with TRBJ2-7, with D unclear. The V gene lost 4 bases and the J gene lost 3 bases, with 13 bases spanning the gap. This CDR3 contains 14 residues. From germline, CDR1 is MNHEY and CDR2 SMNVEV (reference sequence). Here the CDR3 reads CASSSHRNSYEQYF. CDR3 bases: TGTGCCAGCAGTTCCCACAGAAATAGCTACGAGCAGTACTTC.

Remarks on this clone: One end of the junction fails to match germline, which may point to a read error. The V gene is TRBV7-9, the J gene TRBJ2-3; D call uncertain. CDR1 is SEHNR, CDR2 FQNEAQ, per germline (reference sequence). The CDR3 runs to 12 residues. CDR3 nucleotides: TGTGCCAGCAGCTTGATACAAGATTCGCAGTATTTT. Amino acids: CASSLIQDSQYF.

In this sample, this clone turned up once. CDR3 amino acids: CASTRRTGNNSPLHF. The DNA for the CDR3 is TGTGCCAGCACCAGGAGGACAGGGAATAATTCACCCCTCCACTTT. The V and J genes are TRBV6-5 and TRBJ1-6, with 8 bases aligning to TRBD1. The CDR3 loop spans 15 amino acids. The V gene's germline CDR1 is MNHEY and CDR2 SVGAGI. V gave up 7 bases and J gave up 5 bases; unmatched junction bases: 7.

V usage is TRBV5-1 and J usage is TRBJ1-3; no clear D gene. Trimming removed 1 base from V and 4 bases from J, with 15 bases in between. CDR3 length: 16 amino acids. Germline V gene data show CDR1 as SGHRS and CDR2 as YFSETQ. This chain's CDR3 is CASSLYPGITGNTIYF. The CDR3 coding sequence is TGCGCCAGCAGCTTGTATCCGGGGATAACAGGAAACACCATATATTTT.

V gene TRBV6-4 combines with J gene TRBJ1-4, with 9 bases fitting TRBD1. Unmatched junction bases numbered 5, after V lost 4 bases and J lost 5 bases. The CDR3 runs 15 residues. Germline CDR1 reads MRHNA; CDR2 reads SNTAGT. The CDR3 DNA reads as TGTGCCAGCAGTGCCTCCGGGACAGGGAATGAAAAACTGTTTTTT. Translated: CASSASGTGNEKLFF.

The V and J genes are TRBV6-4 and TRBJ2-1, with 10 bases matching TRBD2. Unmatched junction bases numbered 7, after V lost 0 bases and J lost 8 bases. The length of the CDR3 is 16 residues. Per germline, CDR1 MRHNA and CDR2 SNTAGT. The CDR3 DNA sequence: TGTGCCAGCAGTGACTCCTTCAGACTAGCGGGTGATGAGCAGTTCTTC. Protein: CASSDSFRLAGDEQFF.

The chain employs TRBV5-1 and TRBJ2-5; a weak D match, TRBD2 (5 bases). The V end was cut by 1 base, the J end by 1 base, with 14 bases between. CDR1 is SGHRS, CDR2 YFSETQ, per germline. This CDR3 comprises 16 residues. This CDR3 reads CASSLSSGPPQETQYF. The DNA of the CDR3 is TGCGCCAGCAGCTTGTCAAGCGGCCCCCCCCAAGAGACCCAGTACTTC. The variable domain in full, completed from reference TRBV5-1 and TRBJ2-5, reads KAGVTQTPRYLIKTRGQQVTLSCSPISGHRSVSWYQQTPGQGLQFLFEYFSETQRNKGNFPGRFSGRQFSNSRSEMNVSTLELGDSALYLCASSLSSGPPQETQYFGPGTRLLVL.

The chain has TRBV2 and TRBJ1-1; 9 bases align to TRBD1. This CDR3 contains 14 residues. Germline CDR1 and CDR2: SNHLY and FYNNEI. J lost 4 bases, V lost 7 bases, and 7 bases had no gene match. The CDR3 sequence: CASNPGQGLTEAFF. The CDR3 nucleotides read TGTGCCAGCAACCCGGGACAGGGTCTCACTGAAGCTTTCTTT. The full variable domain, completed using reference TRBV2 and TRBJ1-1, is EPEVTQTPSHQVTQMGQEVILRCVPISNHLYFYWYRQILGQKVEFLVSFYNNEISEKSEIFDDQFSVERPDGSNFTLKIRSTKLEDSAMYFCASNPGQGLTEAFFGQGTRLTVV.

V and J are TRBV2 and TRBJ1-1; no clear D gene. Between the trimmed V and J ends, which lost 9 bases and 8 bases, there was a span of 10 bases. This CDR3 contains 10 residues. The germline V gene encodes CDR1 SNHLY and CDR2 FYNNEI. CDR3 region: CASGGREAFF. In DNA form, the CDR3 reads TGTGCCAGTGGTGGGAGGGAAGCTTTCTTT.

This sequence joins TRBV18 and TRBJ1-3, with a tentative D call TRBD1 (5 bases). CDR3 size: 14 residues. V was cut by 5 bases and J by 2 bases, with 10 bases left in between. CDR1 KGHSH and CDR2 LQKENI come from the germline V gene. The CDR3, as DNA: TGTGCCAGCTCATCACAAGGGGCTGGAAACACCATATATTTT. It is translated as CASSSQGAGNTIYF.

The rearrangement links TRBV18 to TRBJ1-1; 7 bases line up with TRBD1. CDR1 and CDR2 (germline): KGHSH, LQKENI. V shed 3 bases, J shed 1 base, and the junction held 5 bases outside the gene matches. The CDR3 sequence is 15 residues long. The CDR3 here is CASSPDRVQNTEAFF. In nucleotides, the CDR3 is TGTGCCAGCTCACCTGACAGGGTGCAGAACACTGAAGCTTTCTTT.

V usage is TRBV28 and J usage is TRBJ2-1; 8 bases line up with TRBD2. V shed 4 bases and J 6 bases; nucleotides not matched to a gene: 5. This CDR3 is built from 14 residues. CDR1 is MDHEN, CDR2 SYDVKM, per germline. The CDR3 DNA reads TGTGCCAGCAGTTACGGGGGGGCCAGCAATGAGCAGTTCTTC. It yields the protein CASSYGGASNEQFF. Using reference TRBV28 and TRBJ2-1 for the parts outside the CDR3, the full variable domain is DVKVTQSSRYLVKRTGEKVFLECVQDMDHENMFWYRQDPGLGLRLIYFSYDVKMKEKGDIPEGYSVSREKKERFSLILESASTNQTSMYLCASSYGGASNEQFFGPGTRLTVL.

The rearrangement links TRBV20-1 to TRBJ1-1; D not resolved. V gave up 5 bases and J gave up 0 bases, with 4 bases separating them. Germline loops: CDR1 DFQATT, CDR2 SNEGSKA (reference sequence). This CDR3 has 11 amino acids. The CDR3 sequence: CSAPMNTEAFF. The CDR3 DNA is TGCAGTGCTCCTATGAACACTGAAGCTTTCTTT.

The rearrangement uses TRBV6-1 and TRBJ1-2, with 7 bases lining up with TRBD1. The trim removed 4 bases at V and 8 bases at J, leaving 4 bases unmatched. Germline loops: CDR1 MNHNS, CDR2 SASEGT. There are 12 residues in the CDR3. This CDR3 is CASSGQGIGYTF. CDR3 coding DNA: TGTGCCAGCAGTGGACAGGGAATAGGCTACACCTTC.

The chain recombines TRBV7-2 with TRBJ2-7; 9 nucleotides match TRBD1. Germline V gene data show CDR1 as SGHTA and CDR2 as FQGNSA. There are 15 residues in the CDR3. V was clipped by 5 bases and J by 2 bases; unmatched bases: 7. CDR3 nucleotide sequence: TGTGCCAGCAGCCCCGAGGGACAGGGACCCTACGAGCAGTACTTC. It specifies CASSPEGQGPYEQYF.

CDR3 in amino acids: CASRGYASEAFF. Written as DNA, the CDR3 is TGCGCCAGCCGAGGGTATGCGTCTGAAGCTTTCTTT. The chain couples TRBV10-2 to TRBJ1-1; D unresolved. Germline V gene data show CDR1 as WSHSY and CDR2 as SAAADI. V lost 8 bases and J lost 6, with 13 bases in between. CDR3 length: 12 amino acids.